A selection of T cell receptor beta chains follows, all from one sample in a study of T cell changes during pregnancy in multiple sclerosis. Repertoires were generated with immunoSEQ multiplex PCR, while TCRdb's copy carries only in-frame clones and drops some. The sample gives some 59,000 clones, approximately 91% of which show up once; about 1.5% is in the top ten. The sequencing used peripheral blood, collected in the second trimester of pregnancy. All receptors derive from a female donor with multiple sclerosis, enrolled in a pregnancy study. CDR3s include the opening cysteine and the closing phenylalanine or tryptophan. D genes are given only for firm matches. The size entry is marked missing in some rows and otherwise reads once, few, many or a size class.

TRBV28	few	TRBJ2-3	TRBD1	21	CASSLLSLRGHGRTSTDTQYF	TGTGCCAGCAGTTTATTGTCTCTCAGGGGGCACGGCAGGACTAGCACAGATACGCAGTATTTT
TRBV4-1	-	TRBJ1-2	-	15	CASSQGVAGYRGYTF	TGCGCCAGCAGCCAAGGTGTTGCGGGTTATCGTGGCTACACCTTC
TRBV30	-	TRBJ1-1	TRBD1	13	CAWSRTGGTEAFF	TGTGCCTGGAGTCGAACAGGGGGCACTGAAGCTTTCTTT
TRBV6-5	-	TRBJ2-6	TRBD1	16	CASSYTGGSGANVLTF	TGTGCCAGCAGTTACACAGGGGGCTCTGGGGCCAACGTCCTGACTTTC
TRBV19	-	TRBJ1-1	-	12	CASSPEGVTAFF	TGTGCCAGTAGTCCAGAAGGGGTTACGGCTTTCTTT
TRBV28	-	TRBJ2-7	-	14	CASISGQSSYEQYF	TGTGCCAGCATCTCAGGACAGAGCTCCTACGAGCAGTACTTC
TRBV5-1	-	TRBJ2-2	-	14	CASSLDSPTGELFF	TGCGCCAGCAGCTTGGACAGCCCCACCGGGGAGCTGTTTTTT
TRBV6-5	-	TRBJ1-4	-	14	CASSYGQGSEKLFF	TGTGCCAGCAGTTACGGGCAGGGTAGTGAAAAACTGTTTTTT
TRBV29-1	-	TRBJ1-2	TRBD1	11	CSAKMTGTDTF	TGCAGCGCAAAGATGACAGGGACGGACACCTTC
TRBV21-1	-	TRBJ2-2	-	18	CASSKSCGPDKTTGELFF	TGTGCCAGCAGCAAATCGTGCGGGCCCGATAAAACCACCGGGGAGCTGTTTTTT
TRBV10-3	-	TRBJ1-5	-	13	CAIRDRLDQPQHF	TGTGCCATCAGGGACAGACTGGATCAGCCCCAGCATTTT
TRBV7-2	-	TRBJ2-3	TRBD2	16	CASSPRTSGGTDTQYF	TGTGCCAGCAGCCCCAGGACTAGCGGGGGCACAGATACGCAGTATTTT
TRBV5-4	-	TRBJ1-1	-	15	CASRPGGGRDTEAFF	TGTGCCAGCAGGCCAGGCGGGGGGCGGGACACTGAAGCTTTCTTT
TRBV18	-	TRBJ1-1	TRBD1	14	CASSRYRGGTEAFF	TGTGCCAGCTCACGTTACAGGGGAGGCACTGAAGCTTTCTTT
TRBV29-1	-	TRBJ2-1	-	13	CSVGSGPYNEQFF	TGCAGCGTTGGTTCAGGCCCTTACAATGAGCAGTTCTTC
TRBV27	-	TRBJ1-1	-	14	CASKSQGLGAEAFF	TGTGCCAGCAAGTCCCAGGGCCTTGGAGCTGAAGCTTTCTTT
TRBV2	-	TRBJ1-4	-	15	CASSLEGGPDEKLFF	TGTGCCAGCAGCCTGGAGGGGGGGCCGGATGAAAAACTGTTTTTT
TRBV10-3	-	TRBJ2-2	TRBD1	14	CAIKKGDRAGELFF	TGTGCCATAAAGAAAGGGGACAGGGCCGGGGAGCTGTTTTTT
TRBV5-1	few	TRBJ1-2	-	14	CASRVGQLNYGYTF	TGCGCCAGCAGGGTCGGACAGCTTAACTATGGCTACACCTTC
TRBV11-2	-	TRBJ2-7	-	14	CASSLAGISYEQYF	TGTGCCAGCAGCTTAGCGGGGATCTCCTACGAGCAGTACTTC
TRBV7-3	once	TRBJ1-4	TRBD1	14	CASRTGPTNEKLFF	TGTGCCAGCCGGACAGGCCCAACTAATGAAAAACTGTTTTTT
TRBV2	few	TRBJ1-6	TRBD1	14	CASAGQSYNSPLHF	TGTGCCAGCGCGGGACAGAGCTATAATTCACCCCTCCACTTT
TRBV2	-	TRBJ1-1	TRBD1	14	CASSPQGAGTEAFF	TGTGCCAGCAGTCCTCAGGGGGCGGGCACTGAAGCTTTCTTT
TRBV30	-	TRBJ1-4	-	13	CAWNRVGGEKLFF	TGTGCCTGGAACAGGGTCGGCGGTGAAAAACTGTTTTTT
TRBV5-1	-	TRBJ2-5	TRBD2	15	CASSPWTSGGETQYF	TGCGCCAGCAGCCCTTGGACTAGCGGAGGAGAGACCCAGTACTTC
TRBV5-1	once	TRBJ2-3	TRBD1	15	CASSLRTGRGDTQYF	TGCGCCAGCAGCTTAAGGACAGGGCGGGGAGATACGCAGTATTTT
TRBV9	-	TRBJ2-2	TRBD1	16	CASSVRGQGGAGELFF	TGTGCCAGCAGCGTAAGGGGACAGGGGGGCGCCGGGGAGCTGTTTTTT
TRBV7-2	-	TRBJ2-5	-	14	CASSLGVLAETQYF	TGTGCCAGCAGCTTAGGGGTTTTAGCAGAGACCCAGTACTTC
TRBV6-5	-	TRBJ1-1	-	13	CASSYSRSTEAFF	TGTGCCAGCAGTTACTCGAGGTCTACGGAAGCTTTCTTT
TRBV10-3	-	TRBJ1-5	TRBD1	14	CAISRQGNGQPQHF	TGTGCCATCAGTCGACAGGGTAACGGTCAGCCCCAGCATTTT
TRBV7-9	-	TRBJ2-3	TRBD2	16	CASSSFSGVSTDTQYF	TGTGCCAGCAGCTCGTTTAGCGGGGTTAGCACAGATACGCAGTATTTT
TRBV7-3	-	TRBJ2-1	-	13	CASSLYDRNEQFF	TGTGCCAGCAGCTTATACGACAGGAATGAGCAGTTCTTC
TRBV4-2	-	TRBJ1-5	TRBD1	17	CASSQGPPGQGGQPQHF	TGTGCCAGCAGCCAAGGTCCTCCGGGGCAGGGGGGTCAGCCCCAGCATTTT
TRBV5-1	once	TRBJ2-7	TRBD2	17	CASSLPSTLAGVNEQYF	TGCGCCAGCAGCTTGCCTTCAACCCTAGCGGGGGTCAACGAGCAGTACTTC
TRBV5-1	once	TRBJ2-7	-	13	CASSLGQVYEQYF	TGCGCCAGCAGCTTGGGGCAGGTCTACGAGCAGTACTTC
TRBV27	-	TRBJ1-2	-	14	CASSLRSSNYGYTF	TGTGCCAGCAGTTTACGGAGCTCTAACTATGGCTACACCTTC